The T cell receptor (beta chain) described here comes from a study of blood T cell repertoires in COVID-19. The length of the CDR3 is 15 residues. Germline V gene lookup returns CDR1 SGHTA and CDR2 FQGNSA. V was trimmed by 5 bases and J by 4 bases, leaving 17 bases between them. The table came from immunoSEQ multiplex PCR; TCRdb's copy has only in-frame clones and leaves some out. Of approximately 170,000 clones in the sample, 65% to 85% were seen once. The origin of this receptor is a human donor with acute or convalescent COVID-19. The donor label of this sample is uncertain. Specimen: peripheral blood. The V and J genes are TRBV7-2 and TRBJ1-1; D uncertain. The CDR3 loop is CASSPETLRVTEAFF. CDR3 in DNA: TGTGCCAGCAGCCCGGAGACCCTTCGGGTCACTGAAGCTTTCTTT. Full variable domain (missing parts from reference TRBV7-2 and TRBJ1-1): GAGVSQSPSNKVTEKGKDVELRCDPISGHTALYWYRQSLGQGLEFLIYFQGNSAPDKSGLPSDRFSAERTGGSVSTLTIQRTQQEDSAVYLCASSPETLRVTEAFFGQGTRLTVV.